This T cell receptor beta chain originates from a study of CD8 T cells in ankylosing spondylitis. General observations from the study: It appeared that ankylosing spondylitis blood was characterized by a TCR beta motif of several highly homologous variants.

With respect to this clonotype: Its matching antigen is unknown.

Quantitative molecular-barcoded 5'-RACE generated the TCR beta libraries. In TCRdb, the 5' RACE reads were re-called with MiXCR into one record per CDR3 protein. Of about 330,000 distinct CDR3 sequences in the sample, 8% were seen once. Germline lookup yields CDR1 KGHSH and CDR2 LQKENI. Trimming took 4 bases from V and 3 from J; bases not matched to a gene: 9. The CDR3 consists of 16 residues. The sample comprised blood, either unsorted or a sorted T cell fraction (not recorded which). The chain has TRBV18 and TRBJ2-7; TRBD1 agrees at 10 bases. The sequence was obtained from a male donor with ankylosing spondylitis. For the CDR3, the DNA is TGTGCCAGCTCACTCAATGCCGGGACAGGGGACTACGAGCAGTACTTC. Protein product: CASSLNAGTGDYEQYF.